This entry lists 22 T cell receptor beta chains sequenced from one sample in a study of radiotherapy plus CTLA-4 blockade in lung cancer. The protocol was immunoSEQ multiplex PCR, while the TCRdb copy is restricted to in-frame clones and leaves out a portion. The sample lists roughly 100,000 clones; more than 70% were seen once. The sequencing here drew on peripheral blood, taken from a patient treated with radiotherapy plus ipilimumab. All receptors derive from a human donor with non-small cell lung cancer that progressed on radiotherapy plus ipilimumab. Some clones in this sample may be carry-over from other donors' samples.

The chain links TRBV11-2 to TRBJ2-5; tentatively, D is TRBD1 (6 bases). This CDR3 is built from 16 residues. The V and J ends lost 7 bases and 5 bases respectively, with 23 bases between them. Germline CDR1 and CDR2: SGHAT and FQNNGV. CDR3 amino acids: CASTSVRTESRETQYF. The CDR3 DNA reads TGTGCCAGCACCTCCGTACGGACAGAGTCGAGGGAGACCCAGTACTTC.

J is TRBJ2-3 and V is TRBV7-3; D is uncertain. V lost 6 bases, J lost 2 bases, and 12 bases lay in between. The CDR3 extends over 14 amino acids. The V gene's germline CDR1 is SGHTA and CDR2 FQGTGA. The CDR3 loop is CASSSGRLTDTQYF. Written as DNA, the CDR3 is TGTGCCAGCAGTTCAGGTCGGCTCACAGATACGCAGTATTTT.

The gene calls are TRBV6-6 and TRBJ2-5, with 11 bases lining up with TRBD2. The CDR3 has 15 amino acids. Trimming removed 8 bases from V and 2 bases from J; junction bases left unmatched: 7. Germline V gene data show CDR1 as MNHNY and CDR2 as SVGAGI (reference sequence). The CDR3: CASALAGGGQETQYF. Here the CDR3 DNA reads TGTGCCAGCGCCTTAGCGGGGGGGGGTCAAGAGACCCAGTACTTC.

J is TRBJ2-2 and V is TRBV6-6, with D hard to call. The V end was cut by 1 base, the J end by 1 base, with 1 base between. This CDR3 is 13 amino acids long. CDR1 and CDR2 from the germline V gene are MNHNY and SVGAGI (reference sequence). CDR3 loop: CASSYWNTGELFF. The DNA of the CDR3 is TGTGCCAGCAGTTACTGGAACACCGGGGAGCTGTTTTTT.

This clone was picked up a small number of times. The gene calls are TRBV5-6 and TRBJ1-2; TRBD1 aligns across 7 bases. After removal of 1 base from V and 4 bases from J, the junction contained 13 bases not matched to a gene. This CDR3 is 17 amino acids long. In germline, CDR1 is SGHDT, CDR2 YYEEEE. The CDR3 DNA reads as TGTGCCAGCAGCTTGTTTCGTCTGGGCCAGGGGGGCTATGGCTACACCTTC. It codes for CASSLFRLGQGGYGYTF. Combining the CDR3 with reference TRBV5-6 and TRBJ1-2 gives the whole variable domain DAGVTQSPTHLIKTRGQQVTLRCSPKSGHDTVSWYQQALGQGPQFIFQYYEEEERQRGNFPDRFSGHQFPNYSSELNVNALLLGDSALYLCASSLFRLGQGGYGYTFGSGTRLTVV.

The chain is built from TRBV2 and TRBJ1-2; perhaps TRBD1 as D (5 bases). Germline V gives CDR1 SNHLY, CDR2 FYNNEI. There are 14 residues in the CDR3. The V gene lost 6 bases and the J gene lost 0 bases, with 11 bases spanning the gap. CDR3 bases: TGTGCCAGCAGGAGGGACGGGGCTAACTATGGCTACACCTTC. This codes for CASRRDGANYGYTF.

The V and J genes are TRBV5-6 and TRBJ2-1; 9 bases map to TRBD2. The CDR3 length is 17 residues. J lost 2 bases, V lost 2 bases, and 8 bases had no gene match. CDR1 is SGHDT, CDR2 YYEEEE, per germline. In nucleotides, the CDR3 is TGTGCCAGCAGCTTAATAGTAGCGGGGGAGGCCTACAATGAGCAGTTCTTC. Translating it yields CASSLIVAGEAYNEQFF.

This clone was observed once. The junction departs from the called germline gene at one end, perhaps through a read error. The chain couples TRBV4-1 to TRBJ2-2; no firm D call. The CDR3 totals 14 residues. CDR1 is MGHRA and CDR2 is YSYEKL in the germline V gene. In nucleotides, the CDR3 is TGCGCCAGCAGCGAAGAACAGTACACCGGGGAGCTGTTTTTT. Its protein is CASSEEQYTGELFF.

This clone was detected once. The chain couples TRBV23-1 to TRBJ1-5; 10 bases agree with TRBD1. TRBV23-1 is filed as an ORF, its function uncertain. The CDR3 is 18 residues long. V lost 0 bases and J lost 1; bases outside the gene matches: 6. The CDR3 bases are TGCGCCAGCAGTCAATCCCGGGACAGGGGACGGAGCAATCAGCCCCAGCATTTT. Translation gives CASSQSRDRGRSNQPQHF.

The genes are TRBV27 and TRBJ2-1, with D possibly being TRBD2 (6 bases). Per germline, CDR1 MNHEY and CDR2 SMNVEV (reference sequence). The CDR3 runs to 14 residues. V was pared by 7 bases and J by 3 bases, with 13 bases between. CDR3 nucleotide sequence: TGTGCCAGCACCCCGGAGGGGTACTACAATGAGCAGTTCTTC. This gives the protein CASTPEGYYNEQFF.

This chain joins TRBV5-5 and TRBJ1-1; no clear D. With 0 bases removed from V and 3 bases from J, the gap between germline ends came to 6 bases. The CDR3 length is 13 residues. Looked up from germline, CDR1 is SGHKS and CDR2 is YYEKEE (reference sequence). The CDR3 bases are TGTGCCAGCAGCTTGGAAGTGGACACTGAAGCTTTCTTT. It translates to CASSLEVDTEAFF.

The genes are TRBV7-2 and TRBJ2-7, with 8 bases lining up with TRBD2. This CDR3 is 15 amino acids long. The ends lost 4 bases at V and 2 bases at J; junction bases unmatched: 7. The germline gives CDR1 SGHTA, CDR2 FQGNSA. In DNA, the CDR3 is TGTGCCAGCAGCTCCGGGGGGGCAGTCACCTACGAGCAGTACTTC. This encodes CASSSGGAVTYEQYF.

The chain has TRBV11-3 and TRBJ2-1; tentatively, D is TRBD2 (5 bases). Germline-derived CDR1 and CDR2 are SGHNT and YENEEA. The CDR3 spans 15 residues. Trimming removed 5 bases from V and 4 bases from J, with 15 bases in between. The CDR3 DNA sequence: TGTGCCAGCAGCGTCGGTCCAGGAGGTTACAATGAGCAGTTCTTC. As protein: CASSVGPGGYNEQFF.

This clone was counted between two and nine times. V gene TRBV5-1 combines with J gene TRBJ2-3; 7 bases align to TRBD1. The CDR3 consists of 15 residues. The V segment lost 4 bases and the J segment 4 bases; nucleotides outside the gene matches: 9. The germline CDR1 and CDR2 sequences are SGHRS and YFSETQ. The CDR3 region is CASSRSVGGADTQYF. DNA of the CDR3: TGCGCCAGCAGCCGCAGCGTAGGGGGCGCAGATACGCAGTATTTT.

V is TRBV29-1 and J is TRBJ1-2, with a tentative D call TRBD1 (6 bases). The CDR3 sequence is 14 residues long. Germline CDR1 SQVTM, CDR2 ANQGSEA. Trimming removed 5 bases from V and 4 bases from J, with 17 bases in between. CDR3 region: CSVQGSPSRYGYTF. For the CDR3, the DNA is TGCAGCGTTCAGGGGTCCCCCTCTCGCTATGGCTACACCTTC.

The chain links TRBV7-2 to TRBJ2-7, with a possible D match to TRBD1 (6 bases). Trimming removed 7 bases from V and 0 bases from J, with 13 bases in between. Germline-derived CDR1 and CDR2 are SGHTA and FQGNSA. The CDR3 totals 14 residues. CDR3 DNA sequence: TGTGCCAGCACCCGCACAGGGAACTCCTACGAGCAGTACTTC. Its protein product is CASTRTGNSYEQYF.

The chain joins TRBV29-1 to TRBJ2-5, with a weak D call TRBD2 (5 bases). CDR1 SQVTM and CDR2 ANQGSEA come from the germline V gene. Trimming stripped 3 bases from V and 7 bases from J, with 9 bases between. The CDR3 contains 11 residues. The CDR3 region is CSVDSGWTQYF. In DNA, the CDR3 is TGCAGCGTTGATTCGGGGTGGACCCAGTACTTC.

In this sample, this clone turned up once. The chain is built from TRBV5-1 and TRBJ2-1, with 10 nucleotides matching TRBD1. The CDR3 length is 15 residues. The V and J ends lost 4 bases and 2 bases, in that order; junction bases with no gene match: 3. The germline V gene has CDR1 SGHRS and CDR2 YFSETQ. The CDR3 here is CASSDGTGAYNEQFF. CDR3 nucleotide sequence: TGCGCCAGCAGCGACGGGACAGGGGCCTACAATGAGCAGTTCTTC.

This clone was counted between two and nine times. Written as DNA, the CDR3 is TGCGCCAGCAGCCGGAGACAGGGATCGAGGGGTACTGAAGCTTTCTTT. This encodes CASSRRQGSRGTEAFF. V gene TRBV4-3 combines with J gene TRBJ1-1, with TRBD1 matching 7 bases. The CDR3 totals 16 residues. The J segment lost 5 bases and the V segment lost 4 bases, leaving 13 bases of the junction unmatched. The V gene's germline CDR1 is LGHNA and CDR2 YSLEER.

The CDR3 nucleotides are TGTGCCAGCAGCTTGGACGTCGAGCAGTACTTC. Protein sequence: CASSLDVEQYF. The genes are TRBV4-2 and TRBJ2-7; D unclear. CDR1 is LGHNA, CDR2 YNFKEQ, per germline. Trimming left V 5 bases short and J 6 bases short, with 8 bases between. This CDR3 region has 11 residues.

The CDR3 loop is CASSVDRETQYF. CDR3 DNA: TGTGCCAGCAGCGTAGATAGGGAGACCCAGTACTTC. The chain is built from TRBV9 and TRBJ2-5; D uncertain. Trimming took 0 bases from V and 5 from J, leaving 5 bases between them. Germline CDR1 reads SGDLS; CDR2 reads YYNGEE. The CDR3 extends over 12 amino acids.

The DNA of the CDR3 is TGCGCCAGCAGCTTAACTTGGGACAGGCCCTACGAGCAGTACTTC. Protein sequence: CASSLTWDRPYEQYF. The rearrangement uses TRBV5-1 and TRBJ2-7; 8 bases fit TRBD1. V gave up 2 bases and J gave up 2 bases; unmatched junction bases: 6. The CDR3 is made up of 15 amino acids. Germline V CDR1 and CDR2: SGHRS, YFSETQ. Full variable domain (rest looked up from reference TRBV5-1 and TRBJ2-7): KAGVTQTPRYLIKTRGQQVTLSCSPISGHRSVSWYQQTPGQGLQFLFEYFSETQRNKGNFPGRFSGRQFSNSRSEMNVSTLELGDSALYLCASSLTWDRPYEQYFGPGTRLTVT.